The 15 T cell receptor beta chains below all came from one sample that was sequenced in a study of immune heterogeneity within non-small cell lung tumors (dated by TCRdb to the late 2010s). Data came from a HiSeq X Ten. A multiplex PCR system amplified the TCR beta CDR3 region, with a first 10-cycle round using 32 V-gene forward and 13 J-gene reverse primers. TCRdb cleaned the public reads at Q25 with fastp, built clones with MiXCR and kept in-frame beta chains. Each CDR3 protein appears once, grouped with its most common genes and DNA. The sample profile shows about 2,700 distinct CDR3 sequences; around 59% of them were found once. The ten largest account for 11% of the sample. For the TCR template, genomic DNA was extracted from bulk tumor tissue, and 500 to 600 ng of gDNA was amplified for each sample. Multiple biopsies per primary tumor were taken during surgery, spaced as far apart as possible within the tumor mass. Patients in the study cohort, which was described as untreated, were newly diagnosed NSCLC cases going through curative surgery.

The sample taken for sequencing was lung tumor tissue. These receptors came from a man between 65 and 80 years old with non-small cell lung cancer.

The chain couples TRBV20-1 to TRBJ1-1; unclear D gene. V was trimmed by 5 bases and J by 0 bases, leaving 10 bases between them. Looked up from germline, CDR1 is DFQATT and CDR2 is SNEGSKA (reference sequence). This CDR3 comprises 13 residues. The CDR3 here is CSAPPPLNTEAFF. Here the CDR3 DNA reads TGCAGTGCTCCTCCCCCATTGAACACTGAAGCTTTCTTT.

The chain recombines TRBV10-3 with TRBJ1-1; possible D gene TRBD1, 5 bases. The V and J ends lost 11 bases and 0 bases respectively, with 10 bases between them. The germline V gene has CDR1 ENHRY and CDR2 SYGVKD. The CDR3 is 12 residues long. The CDR3, as DNA: TGTGCCGCGGGGCAGATGAACACTGAAGCTTTCTTT. The encoded protein is CAAGQMNTEAFF.

The rearrangement uses TRBV29-1 and TRBJ2-7, with a tentative D call TRBD1 (5 bases). The germline gives CDR1 SQVTM, CDR2 ANQGSEA. CDR3 length: 13 amino acids. Trimming took off 6 bases at V and 0 bases at J, with 12 bases between the two ends. CDR3 amino acids: CSVLGPPSYEQYF. CDR3 DNA: TGCAGCGTATTGGGGCCTCCCTCCTACGAGCAGTACTTC.

This clonotype was counted between two and nine times. The chain's CDR3 is CSARPTGNTEAFF. DNA for the CDR3: TGCAGTGCTAGGCCGACAGGGAACACTGAAGCTTTCTTT. J is TRBJ1-1 and V is TRBV20-1, with D perhaps TRBD1 (6 bases). Trimming removed 3 bases at V and 1 base at J, with 9 bases between. Germline V gene lookup returns CDR1 DFQATT and CDR2 SNEGSKA (reference sequence). The CDR3 spans 13 residues.

The rearrangement joins TRBV4-2 to TRBJ1-2; no clear D. The germline V gene has CDR1 LGHNA and CDR2 YNFKEQ. The CDR3 spans 13 residues. The V end was cut by 1 base, the J end by 2 bases, with 5 bases between. DNA for the CDR3: TGTGCCAGCAGCCAAGGAGGGAACTATGGCTACACCTTC. Translated: CASSQGGNYGYTF.

This chain links TRBV6-2 or TRBV6-3 with TRBJ2-1; D unresolved. V was shortened by 4 bases and J by 9 bases, with 7 bases between the two germline ends. The CDR3 has 11 amino acids. Germline CDR1 is MNHEY and CDR2 is SVGEGT. The CDR3 DNA sequence: TGTGCCAGCAGTTTCTCAGGTGAGCAGTTCTTC. This codes for CASSFSGEQFF.

This clonotype was found once. This rearrangement joins TRBV6-1 to TRBJ1-2; D remains ambiguous. The CDR3 consists of 14 residues. From germline, CDR1 is MNHNS and CDR2 SASEGT. Trimming stripped 2 bases from V and 6 bases from J, with 13 bases between. CDR3 sequence reads: CASSEPWVSDGYTF. The CDR3 bases are TGTGCCAGCAGTGAACCTTGGGTATCTGATGGCTACACCTTC.

This clonotype occurred a few times. The chain combines TRBV12-5 with TRBJ2-3, with 10 bases identical to TRBD2. V lost 1 base to trimming and J lost 9 bases; unmatched junction nucleotides: 7. The CDR3 totals 15 residues. Germline loops: CDR1 LGHNT, CDR2 FRNRAP. The CDR3 loop reads CASGLALAGVTTQYF. The CDR3 bases are TGTGCTAGTGGTTTGGCTCTAGCGGGAGTTACAACGCAGTATTTT.

In the case of this clonotype: The junction departs from germline at one end; a sequencing error may be responsible. The chain couples TRBV6-5 to TRBJ2-2; either TRBD1 or TRBD2 may supply D (5 bases each). Germline V CDR1 and CDR2: MNHEY, SVGAGI. CDR3 length: 14 amino acids. The CDR3: CASSYRGVTGELSF. In DNA, the CDR3 is TGTGCCAGCAGTTACAGGGGTGTCACCGGGGAGCTGTCTTTT.

The chain is built from TRBV6-1 and TRBJ1-3, with D uncertain. Trimming left V 7 bases short and J 4 bases short, with 8 bases between. The length of the CDR3 is 12 residues. Germline CDR1 and CDR2: MNHNS and SASEGT. As DNA, the CDR3 is TGTGCCAGCATGAGGGAAGGAAACACCATATATTTT. This gives the protein CASMREGNTIYF.

V and J are TRBV9 and TRBJ2-2; possibly TRBD2 for D (5 bases). CDR3 length: 14 residues. Germline V gives CDR1 SGDLS, CDR2 YYNGEE. V shed 4 bases and J shed 4 bases, with 11 bases lying between them. CDR3 amino acids: CASSRSGSTGELFF. The CDR3 DNA sequence: TGTGCCAGCAGCCGTAGTGGGAGCACCGGGGAGCTGTTTTTT.

The V call is TRBV6-1, the J call TRBJ2-7; 8 nucleotides line up with TRBD1. The V gene end was trimmed by 5 bases and the J gene end by 2 bases; junction bases not matched to a gene: 11. The CDR3 spans 16 residues. Per germline, CDR1 MNHNS and CDR2 SASEGT. The DNA for the CDR3 is TGTGCCAGCAGTCCCTCCTGGACAGGGAGTACCTACGAGCAGTACTTC. This encodes CASSPSWTGSTYEQYF.

This chain uses TRBV20-1 with TRBJ2-3; tentative D call: TRBD2 (6 bases). CDR3 size: 17 residues. Trimming took off 0 bases at V and 2 bases at J, with 18 bases between the two ends. Germline assignment: CDR1 DFQATT and CDR2 SNEGSKA (reference sequence). For the CDR3, the DNA is TGCAGTGCTAGAGATATTTCTTGGGGAGGCGACACAGATACGCAGTATTTT. It specifies CSARDISWGGDTDTQYF.

This clonotype was seen a handful of times. The chain uses TRBV12-3 or TRBV12-4 and TRBJ1-4; D call uncertain. CDR3 length: 14 amino acids. V lost 3 bases, J lost 5 bases, and 10 bases lay in between. The CDR3 sequence is CASSFSAANEKLFF. CDR3 DNA: TGTGCCAGCAGTTTTTCGGCTGCAAATGAAAAACTGTTTTTT.

This clonotype was recorded once. The CDR3 region is CASRSAGTSTYEQYF. DNA for the CDR3: TGCGCCAGCAGGTCCGCCGGGACTAGCACCTACGAGCAGTACTTC. This chain links TRBV5-1 with TRBJ2-7, with 9 bases aligning to TRBD2. With V trimmed by 5 bases and J by 2 bases, 8 bases remained unmatched. The germline V gene encodes CDR1 SGHRS and CDR2 YFSETQ. The CDR3 consists of 15 residues. The full variable domain, with the rest looked up from reference TRBV5-1 and TRBJ2-7, is KAGVTQTPRYLIKTRGQQVTLSCSPISGHRSVSWYQQTPGQGLQFLFEYFSETQRNKGNFPGRFSGRQFSNSRSEMNVSTLELGDSALYLCASRSAGTSTYEQYFGPGTRLTVT.